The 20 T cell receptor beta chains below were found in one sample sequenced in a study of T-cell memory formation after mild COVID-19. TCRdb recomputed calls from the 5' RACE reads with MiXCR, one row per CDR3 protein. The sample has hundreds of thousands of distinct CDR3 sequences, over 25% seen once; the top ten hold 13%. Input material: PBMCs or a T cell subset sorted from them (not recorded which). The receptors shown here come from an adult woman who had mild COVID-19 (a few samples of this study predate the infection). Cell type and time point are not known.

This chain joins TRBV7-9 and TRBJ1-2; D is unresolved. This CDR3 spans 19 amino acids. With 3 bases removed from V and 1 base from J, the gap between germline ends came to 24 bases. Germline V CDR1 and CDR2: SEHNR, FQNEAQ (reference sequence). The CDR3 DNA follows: TGTGCCAGCAGCTTCGCGCCTTCCCTCGGAGCAGTCATTAACTATGGCTACACCTTC. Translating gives CASSFAPSLGAVINYGYTF.

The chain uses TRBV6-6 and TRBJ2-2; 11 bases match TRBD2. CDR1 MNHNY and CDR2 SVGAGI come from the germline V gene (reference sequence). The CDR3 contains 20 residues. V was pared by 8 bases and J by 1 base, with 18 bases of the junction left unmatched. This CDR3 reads CASGPGVLRLAGKNTGELFF. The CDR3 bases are TGTGCCAGCGGGCCGGGGGTCTTGCGACTAGCGGGAAAGAACACCGGGGAGCTGTTTTTT.

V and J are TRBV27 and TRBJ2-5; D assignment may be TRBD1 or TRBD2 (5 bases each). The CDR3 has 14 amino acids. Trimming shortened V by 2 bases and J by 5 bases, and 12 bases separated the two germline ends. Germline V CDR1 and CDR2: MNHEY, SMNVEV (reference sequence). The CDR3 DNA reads TGTGCCAGCAGTTTAGGTGGGGGTGACGAGACCCAGTACTTC. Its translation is CASSLGGGDETQYF.

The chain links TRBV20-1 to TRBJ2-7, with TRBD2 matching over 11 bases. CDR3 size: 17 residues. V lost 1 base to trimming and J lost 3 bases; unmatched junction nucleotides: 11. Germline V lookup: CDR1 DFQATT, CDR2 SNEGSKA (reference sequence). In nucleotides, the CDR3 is TGCAGTGCTAGAGTGCCCCCCAAGACTAGCGGGGACTACGAGCAGTACTTC. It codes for CSARVPPKTSGDYEQYF.

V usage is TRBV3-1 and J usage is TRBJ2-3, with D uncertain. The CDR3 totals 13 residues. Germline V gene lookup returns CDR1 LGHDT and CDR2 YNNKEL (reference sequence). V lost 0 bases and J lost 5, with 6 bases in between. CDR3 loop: CASSQDWGDTQYF. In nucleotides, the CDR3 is TGTGCCAGCAGCCAAGATTGGGGAGATACGCAGTATTTT.

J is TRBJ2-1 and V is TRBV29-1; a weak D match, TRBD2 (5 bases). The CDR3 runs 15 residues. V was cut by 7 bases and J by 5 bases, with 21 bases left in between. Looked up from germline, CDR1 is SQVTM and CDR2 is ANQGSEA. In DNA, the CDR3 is TGCAGCGCCACGACCAGGAGGTCACTTGACAATGAGCAGTTCTTC. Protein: CSATTRRSLDNEQFF.

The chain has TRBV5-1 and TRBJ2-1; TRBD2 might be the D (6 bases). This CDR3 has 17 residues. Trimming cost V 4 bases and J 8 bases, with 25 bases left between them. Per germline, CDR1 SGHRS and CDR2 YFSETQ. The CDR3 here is CASSPGPLTGAVHEQFF. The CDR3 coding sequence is TGCGCCAGCAGCCCCGGACCTCTTACGGGAGCGGTCCATGAGCAGTTCTTC.

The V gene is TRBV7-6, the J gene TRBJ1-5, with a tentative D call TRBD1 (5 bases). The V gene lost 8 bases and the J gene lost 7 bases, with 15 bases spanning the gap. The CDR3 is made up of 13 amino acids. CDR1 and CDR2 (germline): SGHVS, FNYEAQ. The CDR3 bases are TGTGCCAGCGGGACGGGAGGGTTGCAGCCCCAGCATTTT. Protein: CASGTGGLQPQHF.

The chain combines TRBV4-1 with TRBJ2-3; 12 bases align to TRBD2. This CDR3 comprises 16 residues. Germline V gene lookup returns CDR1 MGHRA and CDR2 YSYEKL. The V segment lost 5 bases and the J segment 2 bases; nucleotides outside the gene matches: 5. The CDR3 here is CASSWTSGEYTDTQYF. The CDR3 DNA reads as TGCGCCAGCAGCTGGACTAGCGGGGAGTACACAGATACGCAGTATTTT.

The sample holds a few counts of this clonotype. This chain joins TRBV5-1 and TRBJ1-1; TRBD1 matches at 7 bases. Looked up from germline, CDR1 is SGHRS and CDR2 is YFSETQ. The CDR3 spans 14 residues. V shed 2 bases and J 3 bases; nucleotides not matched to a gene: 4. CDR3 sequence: CASSFWDSDTEAFF. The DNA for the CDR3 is TGCGCCAGCAGCTTTTGGGACAGTGACACTGAAGCTTTCTTT.

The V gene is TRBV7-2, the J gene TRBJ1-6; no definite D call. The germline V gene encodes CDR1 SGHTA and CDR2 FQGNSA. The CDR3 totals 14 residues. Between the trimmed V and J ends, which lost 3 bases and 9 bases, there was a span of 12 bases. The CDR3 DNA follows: TGTGCCAGCAGCTTTTCCCCCCTGGGTTCACCCCTCCACTTT. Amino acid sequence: CASSFSPLGSPLHF.

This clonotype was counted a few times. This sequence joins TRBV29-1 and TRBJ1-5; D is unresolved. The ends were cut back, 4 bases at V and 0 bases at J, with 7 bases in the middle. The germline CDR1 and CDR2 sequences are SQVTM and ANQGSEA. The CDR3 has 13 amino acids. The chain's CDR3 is CSVAENSNQPQHF. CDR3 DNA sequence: TGCAGCGTTGCTGAGAATAGCAATCAGCCCCAGCATTTT. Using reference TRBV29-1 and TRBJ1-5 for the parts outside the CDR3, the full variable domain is SAVISQKPSRDICQRGTSLTIQCQVDSQVTMMFWYRQQPGQSLTLIATANQGSEATYESGFVIDKFPISRPNLTFSTLTVSNMSPEDSSIYLCSVAENSNQPQHFGDGTRLSIL.

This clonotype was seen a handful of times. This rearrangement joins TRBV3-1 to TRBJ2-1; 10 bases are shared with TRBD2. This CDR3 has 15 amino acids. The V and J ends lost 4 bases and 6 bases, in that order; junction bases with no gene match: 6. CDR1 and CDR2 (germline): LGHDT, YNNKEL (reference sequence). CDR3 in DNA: TGTGCCAGCAGCCCCCAGCGGGGGGGCTTCAATGAGCAGTTCTTC. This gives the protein CASSPQRGGFNEQFF.

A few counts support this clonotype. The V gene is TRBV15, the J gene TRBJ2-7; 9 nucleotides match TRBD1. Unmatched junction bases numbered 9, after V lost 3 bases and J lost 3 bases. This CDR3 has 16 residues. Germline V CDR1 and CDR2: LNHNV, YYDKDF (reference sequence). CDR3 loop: CATSRDSDRGGYEQYF. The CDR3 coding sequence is TGTGCCACCAGCAGGGATTCGGACAGGGGAGGCTACGAGCAGTACTTC.

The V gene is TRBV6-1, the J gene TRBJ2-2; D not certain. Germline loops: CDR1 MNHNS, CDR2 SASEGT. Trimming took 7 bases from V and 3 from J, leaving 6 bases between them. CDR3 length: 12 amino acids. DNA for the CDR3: TGTGCCAGCACACGGGACACCGGGGAGCTGTTTTTT. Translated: CASTRDTGELFF.

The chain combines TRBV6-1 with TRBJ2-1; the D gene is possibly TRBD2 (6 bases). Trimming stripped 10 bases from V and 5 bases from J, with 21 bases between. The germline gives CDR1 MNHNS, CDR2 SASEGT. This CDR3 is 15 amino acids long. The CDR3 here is CAKPFRDSSNNEQFF. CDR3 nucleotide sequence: TGTGCCAAACCCTTCCGGGACTCCTCGAACAATGAGCAGTTCTTC.

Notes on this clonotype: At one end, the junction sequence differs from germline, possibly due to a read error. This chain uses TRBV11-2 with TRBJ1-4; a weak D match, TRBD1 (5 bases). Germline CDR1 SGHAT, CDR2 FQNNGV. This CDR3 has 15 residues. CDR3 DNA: TGTGACAGCAGTTCCATCAGGGTTGTACGGGAAAAACTGTTTTTT. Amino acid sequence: CDSSSIRVVREKLFF. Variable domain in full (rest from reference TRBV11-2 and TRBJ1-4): EAGVAQSPRYKIIEKRQSVAFWCNPISGHATLYWYQQILGQGPKLLIQFQNNGVVDDSQLPKDRFSAERLKGVDSTLKIQPAKLEDSAVYLCDSSSIRVVREKLFFGSGTQLSVL.

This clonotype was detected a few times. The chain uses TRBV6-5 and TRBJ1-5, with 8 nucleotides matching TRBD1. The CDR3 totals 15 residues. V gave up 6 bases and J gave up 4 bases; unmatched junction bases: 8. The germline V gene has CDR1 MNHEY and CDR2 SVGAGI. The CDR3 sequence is CASSQGQGWNQPQHF. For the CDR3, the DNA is TGTGCCAGCAGCCAAGGACAGGGATGGAATCAGCCCCAGCATTTT.

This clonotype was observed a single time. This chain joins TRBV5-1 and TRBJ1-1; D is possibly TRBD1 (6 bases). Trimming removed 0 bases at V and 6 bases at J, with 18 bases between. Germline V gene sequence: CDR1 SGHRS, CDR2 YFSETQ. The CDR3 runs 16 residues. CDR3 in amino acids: CASSLASAGDYPEAFF. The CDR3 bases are TGCGCCAGCAGCTTGGCGTCGGCAGGGGATTATCCTGAAGCTTTCTTT.

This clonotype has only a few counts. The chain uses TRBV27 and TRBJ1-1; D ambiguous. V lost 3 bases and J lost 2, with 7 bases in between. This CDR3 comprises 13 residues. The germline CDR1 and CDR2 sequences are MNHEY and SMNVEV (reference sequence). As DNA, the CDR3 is TGTGCCAGCAGTTTTGCAAGTAACACTGAAGCTTTCTTT. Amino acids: CASSFASNTEAFF.